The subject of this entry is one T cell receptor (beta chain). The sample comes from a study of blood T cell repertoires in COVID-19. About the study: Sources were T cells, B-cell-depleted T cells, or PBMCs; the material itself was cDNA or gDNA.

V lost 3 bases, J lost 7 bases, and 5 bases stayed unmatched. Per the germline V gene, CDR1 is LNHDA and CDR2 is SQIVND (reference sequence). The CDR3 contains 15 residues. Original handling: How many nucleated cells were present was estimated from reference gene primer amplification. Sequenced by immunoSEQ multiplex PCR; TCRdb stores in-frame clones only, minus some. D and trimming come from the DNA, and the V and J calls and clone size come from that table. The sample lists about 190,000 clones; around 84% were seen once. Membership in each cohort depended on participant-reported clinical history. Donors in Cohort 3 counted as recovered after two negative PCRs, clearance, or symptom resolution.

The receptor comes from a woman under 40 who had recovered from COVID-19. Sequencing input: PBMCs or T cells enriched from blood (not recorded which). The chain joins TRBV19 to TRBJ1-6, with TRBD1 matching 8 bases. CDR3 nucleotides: TGTGCCAGTAGTATCGGGGACAGGATCAATTCACCCCTCCACTTT. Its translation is CASSIGDRINSPLHF.